The T cell receptor beta chain under discussion was sequenced for a study of cytomegalovirus exposure and HLA in healthy donors. Study in general: Findings of an earlier analysis included 117 million unique TCR beta sequences from some 200 million T cells.

This CDR3 is built from 14 residues. The V gene lost 10 bases and the J gene lost 1 base, with 14 bases spanning the gap. CDR1 and CDR2 (germline): ENHRY, SYGVKD. Worth noting for this clone: The antigen remains undetermined.

The study sampled nominally healthy donors, though unrecorded immune exposures were likely. PCR employed 60 Vbeta and 13 Jbeta primers. Using immunoSEQ multiplex PCR, the repertoire was profiled, and TCRdb retains in-frame clones only, with some absent. The table for this sample gives 180,000 or so clones. Findings of the study overall: Most TCR sequences were rare, but some public TCRs occurred in many donors. Later examination showed HLA-associated TCR beta chains had greater clonal expansion than equally common others.

This chain joins TRBV10-3 and TRBJ1-5; a weak D match, TRBD1 (6 bases). The sequenced sample was PBMCs. The receptor comes from a woman aged 18-29 years in good health and CMV-seropositive. CDR3 DNA sequence: TGTGCCACCTTTTCAGGGGACAGCAATCAGCCCCAGCATTTT. It specifies CATFSGDSNQPQHF.